The rows below give T cell receptor beta chains drawn from one sample of a study of OX40 agonist ivuxolimab in advanced cancers. Assay used: immunoSEQ multiplex PCR; TCRdb lists only in-frame clones, some missing. The sample records over 45,000 clones, 93% being singletons. The source was CD4+ or CD8+ T cells sorted from blood, collected in a trial of the OX40 agonist ivuxolimab. These receptors were obtained from an adult with an advanced solid tumor such as melanoma, head and neck, liver or kidney cancer. CDR3s include the opening cysteine and the closing phenylalanine or tryptophan. Each record gives: D gene, clone size, V gene, J gene, CDR3 protein, CDR3 DNA. The D gene is left open where the match is weak. The size field is filled for only some rows; it gives once, few, many or a size class.

d_call: TRBD1
clone_size: NA
v_call: TRBV10-3
j_call: TRBJ2-3
cdr3_aa: CAISDPTGTGLSGSTDTQYF
cdr3_nt: TGTGCCATCAGTGACCCTACCGGGACAGGGTTGAGCGGGAGCACAGATACGCAGTATTTT

d_call: TRBD1
clone_size: NA
v_call: TRBV5-6
j_call: TRBJ1-5
cdr3_aa: CASSLGAGGNQPQHF
cdr3_nt: TGTGCCAGCAGCTTGGGGGCAGGGGGGAATCAGCCCCAGCATTTT

d_call: NA
clone_size: NA
v_call: TRBV5-6
j_call: TRBJ2-1
cdr3_aa: CASSFARYNEQFF
cdr3_nt: TGTGCCAGCAGCTTTGCCAGGTACAATGAGCAGTTCTTC

d_call: NA
clone_size: NA
v_call: TRBV9
j_call: TRBJ1-1
cdr3_aa: CASSAWDGLNTEAFF
cdr3_nt: TGTGCCAGCAGCGCATGGGACGGACTGAACACTGAAGCTTTCTTT

d_call: TRBD2
clone_size: NA
v_call: TRBV27
j_call: TRBJ2-7
cdr3_aa: CASSLGGESEQYF
cdr3_nt: TGTGCCAGCAGTTTGGGAGGGGAGAGCGAGCAGTACTTC

d_call: TRBD2
clone_size: NA
v_call: TRBV15
j_call: TRBJ2-7
cdr3_aa: CATSLSSGSYEQYF
cdr3_nt: TGTGCCACCAGCCTATCTAGCGGCTCCTACGAGCAGTACTTC

d_call: NA
clone_size: NA
v_call: TRBV27
j_call: TRBJ1-4
cdr3_aa: CASSFLSQGSEANEKLFF
cdr3_nt: TGTGCCAGCAGCTTCCTCAGCCAGGGGTCGGAGGCTAATGAAAAACTGTTTTTT

d_call: NA
clone_size: NA
v_call: TRBV7-2
j_call: TRBJ2-7
cdr3_aa: CASSSWKDSPYEQYF
cdr3_nt: TGTGCCAGCAGCTCATGGAAGGACAGCCCCTACGAGCAGTACTTC

d_call: TRBD2
clone_size: NA
v_call: TRBV9
j_call: TRBJ2-1
cdr3_aa: CASSVGGRGNNEQFF
cdr3_nt: TGTGCCAGCAGCGTAGGCGGGAGGGGTAACAATGAGCAGTTCTTC

d_call: TRBD1
clone_size: NA
v_call: TRBV5-1
j_call: TRBJ2-7
cdr3_aa: CASSPGQGKVYEQYF
cdr3_nt: TGCGCCAGCAGCCCCGGACAGGGGAAGGTCTACGAGCAGTACTTC

d_call: TRBD2
clone_size: once
v_call: TRBV9
j_call: TRBJ2-3
cdr3_aa: CASSVGGRHTDTQYF
cdr3_nt: TGTGCCAGCAGCGTAGGCGGGAGGCACACAGATACGCAGTATTTT

d_call: NA
clone_size: NA
v_call: TRBV7-8
j_call: TRBJ1-2
cdr3_aa: CASSLDNGYTF
cdr3_nt: TGTGCCAGCAGCTTAGACAACGGCTACACCTTC

d_call: NA
clone_size: NA
v_call: TRBV19
j_call: TRBJ1-2
cdr3_aa: CASSTDSPNRELTNYGYTF
cdr3_nt: TGTGCCAGTAGTACAGACAGCCCCAACAGGGAACTAACTAACTATGGCTACACCTTC

d_call: NA
clone_size: NA
v_call: TRBV4-1
j_call: TRBJ2-7
cdr3_aa: CASSHGGISSYEQYF
cdr3_nt: TGCGCCAGCAGCCACGGAGGGATTAGCTCCTACGAGCAGTACTTC

d_call: NA
clone_size: once
v_call: TRBV2
j_call: TRBJ2-7
cdr3_aa: CASSEGVGLKRYEQYF
cdr3_nt: TGTGCCAGCAGTGAAGGGGTGGGCTTGAAACGTTACGAGCAGTACTTC

d_call: NA
clone_size: NA
v_call: TRBV4-2
j_call: TRBJ1-4
cdr3_aa: CASSQEGQGGEKLFF
cdr3_nt: TGTGCCAGCAGCCAAGAAGGGCAGGGAGGTGAAAAACTGTTTTTT

d_call: NA
clone_size: NA
v_call: TRBV5-3
j_call: TRBJ2-7
cdr3_aa: CATERGGGISYEQYF
cdr3_nt: TGTGCCACCGAACGAGGTGGGGGGATCTCCTACGAGCAGTACTTC

d_call: NA
clone_size: NA
v_call: TRBV7-8
j_call: TRBJ2-2
cdr3_aa: CASSLVYIGGTGELFF
cdr3_nt: TGTGCCAGCAGCTTAGTATATATAGGGGGGACCGGGGAGCTGTTTTTT

d_call: TRBD2
clone_size: few
v_call: TRBV13
j_call: TRBJ2-2
cdr3_aa: CASNLDSGRSNTGELFF
cdr3_nt: TGTGCCAGCAACTTGGATAGCGGGAGATCGAACACCGGGGAGCTGTTTTTT

d_call: NA
clone_size: NA
v_call: TRBV7-9
j_call: TRBJ1-2
cdr3_aa: CASSLAAGTMGYGYTF
cdr3_nt: TGTGCCAGCAGCTTAGCGGCGGGCACCATGGGCTATGGCTACACCTTC